This TCR beta chain was recovered during a study of lymphopenia after photon versus proton radiotherapy. The method was immunoSEQ multiplex PCR; TCRdb's version includes in-frame clones alone and lacks a portion of them. This table has roughly 150,000 clones, about nine tenths appearing once. The table lists this clone with a count of one. Antigen specificity is unknown. General study results and limits: Relative stability marked proton patients; photon patients lost diversity and naive cells. Post-nadir TCR diversity decline inversely tracked overall survival among those who died.

The sequence was obtained from a man aged 50-60 years with gastric cancer. The input for sequencing was peripheral blood, taken from a patient treated with photon-based radiotherapy.

The chain's CDR3 is CASSFLANTGELFF. In DNA, the CDR3 is TGTGCCAGCAGCTTTTTAGCGAACACCGGGGAGCTGTTTTTT. This sequence joins TRBV7-9 and TRBJ2-2, with D unclear. CDR1 and CDR2 from the germline V gene are SEHNR and FQNEAQ (reference sequence). Trimming cost V 3 bases and J 0 bases, with 5 bases left between them. The CDR3 covers 14 residues.